This T cell receptor beta chain was sequenced during a study of metastatic and nonmetastatic thyroid tumors. About the study: It was across blood and tumor or nodule tissue from malignant and benign thyroid patients that repertoires were compared.

The table lists this clone with many counts. Antigen specificity is unknown. Study outcomes and limitations: Malignant thyroid tumors reportedly had TCR beta diversity that was significantly higher than in benign nodules, in blood and tumor.

Trimming shortened V by 5 bases and J by 6 bases, and 17 bases separated the two germline ends. Per the germline V gene, CDR1 is SGHTA and CDR2 is FQGNSA. This CDR3 comprises 16 residues. Original data processing: CDR3 differences across clinicopathological groups were used to build a distant-metastasis classifier for papillary thyroid cancer. TCRdb reanalyzed the PCR reads with MiXCR. TCRdb, not the original authors, processed these V and J calls. Here the sample spans 31,000 or so clones, just under 30% being singletons. All patients were treatment-naive before thyroid surgery. Sequenced input: blood. This sequence was found in a female donor with papillary thyroid cancer or a benign thyroid nodule (not recorded which). Some clones in this sample may be carry-over from other donors' samples. The chain links TRBV7-2 to TRBJ1-6; TRBD1 is a possible D gene (5 bases). The CDR3 region is CASSPGTSWGNSPLHF. The CDR3 DNA is TGTGCCAGCAGCCCCGGGACGTCCTGGGGTAATTCACCCCTCCACTTT.